Below are 21 T cell receptor beta chains sequenced from a single sample in a study of blood T cell repertoires in COVID-19. Measured with immunoSEQ multiplex PCR; TCRdb has only the in-frame clones, and not every one. The sample consists of 160,000 or so clones, about 83% of them appearing once. Sequenced sample: peripheral blood. These receptor sequences come from a human donor in a cohort sampled during active COVID-19.

This chain connects TRBV18 to TRBJ2-2; 9 nucleotides agree with TRBD1. Germline trimming cut 3 bases from V and 3 bases from J; bases unmatched to any gene: 2. The CDR3 is 15 residues long. The germline V gene has CDR1 KGHSH and CDR2 LQKENI. CDR3 region: CASSPGTGYTGELFF. The CDR3 nucleotides are TGTGCCAGCTCACCCGGGACAGGGTACACCGGGGAGCTGTTTTTT.

This chain joins TRBV18 and TRBJ2-7; 7 nucleotides align to TRBD2. The J segment lost 3 bases and the V segment lost 2 bases, leaving 25 bases of the junction unmatched. The CDR3 covers 21 residues. The germline V gene has CDR1 KGHSH and CDR2 LQKENI. The CDR3 spells CASSPGGWQGGSASPHYEQYF. The CDR3, as DNA: TGTGCCAGCTCACCAGGGGGATGGCAGGGAGGGAGCGCAAGCCCCCACTACGAGCAGTACTTC.

The V and J genes are TRBV24-1 and TRBJ1-6; D is possibly TRBD1 (6 bases). The CDR3 is 13 residues long. Germline CDR1 reads KGHDR; CDR2 reads SFDVKD. V was shortened by 6 bases and J by 10 bases, with 12 bases between the two germline ends. The CDR3 is CATSLPGESPLHF. CDR3 nucleotide sequence: TGTGCCACCAGTTTGCCAGGGGAGTCACCCCTCCACTTT.

V usage is TRBV19 and J usage is TRBJ1-6; D might be TRBD1 (5 bases). The CDR3 has 14 residues. Trimming pared 4 bases from V and 7 bases from J, leaving 11 bases between. Germline V gives CDR1 LNHDA, CDR2 SQIVND (reference sequence). CDR3 bases: TGTGCCAGTAGTACCGGGACTCCAAATTCACCCCTCCACTTT. It translates to CASSTGTPNSPLHF.

This clone has more than one count but fewer than ten. The chain uses TRBV9 and TRBJ2-7; 7 positions match TRBD1. V gave up 3 bases and J gave up 5 bases; unmatched junction bases: 2. The CDR3 is made up of 12 amino acids. The V gene's germline CDR1 is SGDLS and CDR2 YYNGEE. The CDR3 sequence is CASSGQGHEQYF. CDR3 nucleotide sequence: TGTGCCAGCAGCGGACAGGGCCACGAGCAGTACTTC.

The chain couples TRBV5-1 to TRBJ2-1; TRBD2 aligns across 8 bases. Germline CDR1 SGHRS, CDR2 YFSETQ. The trim removed 2 bases at V and 4 bases at J, leaving 5 bases unmatched. CDR3 length: 15 amino acids. The CDR3 protein is CASSFGTRSYNEQFF. In nucleotides, the CDR3 is TGCGCCAGCAGCTTTGGGACTAGGTCGTACAATGAGCAGTTCTTC.

The chain carries TRBV27 and TRBJ2-7; D ambiguous. Germline lookup yields CDR1 MNHEY and CDR2 SMNVEV (reference sequence). The CDR3 loop spans 14 amino acids. The V end lost 5 bases, the J end lost 0 bases, and 11 bases lay between the germline ends. The CDR3 loop reads CASSRSGSSYEQYF. The CDR3 DNA is TGTGCCAGCAGTCGATCGGGTAGCTCCTACGAGCAGTACTTC.

The chain has TRBV6-5 and TRBJ2-2; D is possibly TRBD1 (5 bases). The V end was cut by 4 bases, the J end by 3 bases, with 9 bases between. The CDR3 contains 14 residues. Germline CDR1 is MNHEY and CDR2 is SVGAGI. CDR3 nucleotides: TGTGCCAGCAGTTCCAGGGCGTACACCGGGGAGCTGTTTTTT. This encodes CASSSRAYTGELFF.

The chain joins TRBV7-2 to TRBJ1-6, with TRBD1 matching over 8 bases. Germline CDR1 reads SGHTA; CDR2 reads FQGNSA. CDR3 size: 16 residues. V was clipped by 5 bases and J by 7 bases; unmatched bases: 10. The CDR3 nucleotides read TGTGCCAGCAGCGTAGGGACAGGCATTCGAAATTCACCCCTCCACTTT. Translated, it gives CASSVGTGIRNSPLHF.

The chain recombines TRBV6-5 with TRBJ2-5; TRBD1 might be the D (6 bases). The CDR3 has 15 residues. Germline CDR1 reads MNHEY; CDR2 reads SVGAGI. Trimming pared 6 bases from V and 4 bases from J, leaving 18 bases between. The CDR3 loop reads CASRPPTTGPETQYF. The DNA of the CDR3 is TGTGCCAGCAGACCCCCAACCACAGGGCCAGAGACCCAGTACTTC.

The table lists this clone with many counts. The chain carries TRBV28 and TRBJ1-1; D is unclear. Germline CDR1 reads MDHEN; CDR2 reads SYDVKM. V was pared by 3 bases and J by 6 bases, with 11 bases between. The CDR3 is 13 amino acids. The CDR3 reads CASSFTGSAEAFF. CDR3 DNA: TGTGCCAGCAGTTTTACTGGGAGCGCTGAAGCTTTCTTT.

This sequence joins TRBV7-2 and TRBJ2-3; the match to TRBD2 covers 8 bases. V lost 5 bases to trimming and J lost 4 bases; unmatched junction nucleotides: 17. The germline V gene has CDR1 SGHTA and CDR2 FQGNSA. CDR3 length equals 18 residues. In DNA form, the CDR3 reads TGTGCCAGCAGCCCTGGGACTGCGGGAGGTAGGATGCCAGATACGCAGTATTTT. It specifies CASSPGTAGGRMPDTQYF.

Only a few counts were recorded for this clone. This chain uses TRBV3-1 (or the pseudogene TRBV3-2) with TRBJ1-1; no definite D call. Trimming cost V 4 bases and J 2 bases, with 8 bases left between them. The germline gives CDR1 LGHDT, CDR2 YNNKEL (reference sequence). This CDR3 is built from 13 residues. This chain's CDR3 is CASSLLDNTEAFF. For the CDR3, the DNA is TGTGCCAGCAGCCTACTCGATAACACTGAAGCTTTCTTT.

The chain carries TRBV4-3 and TRBJ2-3; D is uncertain. Germline assignment: CDR1 LGHNA and CDR2 YSLEER. V shed 4 bases and J shed 6 bases, with 11 bases lying between them. The CDR3 consists of 13 residues. This CDR3 is CASSPASGDTQYF. CDR3 nucleotide sequence: TGCGCCAGCAGCCCAGCCTCCGGGGATACGCAGTATTTT.

DNA for the CDR3: TGTGCCAGCAGGCCCCGGGCCGGGGAGCTGTTTTTT. Translated, it gives CASRPRAGELFF. This chain joins TRBV6-5 and TRBJ2-2; D is uncertain. V dropped 6 bases and J dropped 6 bases, with 8 bases sitting between them. Germline V CDR1 and CDR2: MNHEY, SVGAGI. The CDR3 has 12 residues.

This clone has just a few counts. This chain connects TRBV10-1 to TRBJ1-4; D not resolved. The germline CDR1 and CDR2 sequences are WNHNN and SYGVQD (reference sequence). CDR3 length: 14 residues. V was shortened by 4 bases and J by 7 bases, with 13 bases between the two germline ends. The CDR3 DNA is TGCGCCAGCAGTGCCGCACCGGGGAGTGAAAAACTGTTTTTT. It translates to CASSAAPGSEKLFF.

The rearrangement uses TRBV6-2 or TRBV6-3 and TRBJ2-1; the match to TRBD2 covers 8 bases. With 2 bases clipped from V and 4 bases from J, the junction kept 16 bases outside the gene matches. This CDR3 spans 19 amino acids. The germline V gene encodes CDR1 MNHEY and CDR2 SVGEGT. The CDR3 DNA reads as TGTGCCAGCAGTTACCCGACTAGCGTTCAGCGGTCGTCTTACAATGAGCAGTTCTTC. Translating gives CASSYPTSVQRSSYNEQFF.

The CDR3, as DNA: TGTGCCAGCAGTGAAAGCGGGGCCTTTAATTCACCCCTCCACTTT. Translating it yields CASSESGAFNSPLHF. This chain joins TRBV25-1 and TRBJ1-6; perhaps TRBD1 as D (5 bases). Trimming removed 2 bases from V and 6 bases from J, with 11 bases in between. The germline CDR1 and CDR2 sequences are MGHDK and SYGVNS. The CDR3 has 15 residues.

The chain is built from TRBV27 and TRBJ2-7; D might be TRBD2 (7 bases). The CDR3 covers 14 residues. V was shortened by 8 bases and J by 0 bases, with 14 bases between the two germline ends. CDR1 and CDR2 (germline): MNHEY, SMNVEV (reference sequence). The CDR3 loop is CASGGGGSSYEQYF. Here the CDR3 DNA reads TGTGCCAGCGGGGGCGGGGGAAGCTCCTACGAGCAGTACTTC.

V is TRBV5-6 and J is TRBJ2-4, with 10 bases lining up with TRBD1. V trimming: 2 bases; J trimming: 6 bases; junction bases outside the gene matches: 5. There are 15 residues in the CDR3. Germline CDR1 reads SGHDT; CDR2 reads YYEEEE. The CDR3 region is CASSFEDRGLNIQYF. Here the CDR3 DNA reads TGTGCCAGCAGCTTCGAAGACAGGGGGCTAAACATTCAGTACTTC.

The chain uses TRBV5-4 and TRBJ2-6; 10 nucleotides line up with TRBD1. After removal of 4 bases from V and 4 bases from J, the junction contained 5 bases not matched to a gene. The CDR3 has 16 residues. Germline CDR1 is SGHNT and CDR2 is YYREEE (reference sequence). The CDR3 loop is CASSLGQGIGANVLTF. Here the CDR3 DNA reads TGTGCCAGCAGCCTGGGACAGGGGATAGGGGCCAACGTCCTGACTTTC.